A selection of T cell receptor beta chains follows, all from one sample in a study of blood T cells in healthy people across ages. MiXCR, run by TCRdb on the 5' RACE reads, gives a single entry per CDR3 protein. This sample yields 550,000 to 750,000 distinct CDR3 sequences, of which around a fifth are seen a single time; approximately 3.7% belongs to the top ten. Material: blood. The receptors shown here come from a man aged 70 or older in good health. Each CDR3 is given with its conserved first and last residue. The D gene is left open where the match is weak.

v_gene	d_gene	j_gene	CDR3aa
TRBV29-1	.	TRBJ1-1	CSVRTDMNTEAFF
TRBV5-1	.	TRBJ1-2	CASSLGQGLNYGYTF
TRBV3-1	.	TRBJ1-1	CASSQEMRPNTEAFF
TRBV4-1	.	TRBJ2-7	CASSQVFSYEQYF
TRBV7-9	TRBD1	TRBJ2-5	CASSRTGRTEFF
TRBV20-1	TRBD2	TRBJ2-5	CSARDFRRLAPQETQYF
TRBV10-3	.	TRBJ2-7	CAIAGRDSYEQYF
TRBV7-9	.	TRBJ1-5	CASSLKDNYSNQPQHF
TRBV7-8	.	TRBJ2-3	CASSLGGTVLTDTQYF
TRBV6-5	.	TRBJ2-5	CASSYSEKGQETQYF
TRBV29-1	TRBD1	TRBJ1-4	CSVRDSSNEKLFF
TRBV27	.	TRBJ2-1	CASSPDPMVQFF
TRBV12-3/TRBV12-4	.	TRBJ2-2	CASSSEGKVAGELFF
TRBV7-9	.	TRBJ2-3	CASSLTGTRTDTQYF
TRBV10-3	.	TRBJ1-4	CAISDKGGEKLFF
TRBV10-3	TRBD2	TRBJ2-5	CAISERTRQETQYF
TRBV24-1	.	TRBJ1-2	CATSDAQYGYTF
TRBV29-1	.	TRBJ2-3	CSVESSPDTQYF
TRBV14	.	TRBJ2-1	CASSQDLSAEQFF
TRBV20-1	TRBD1	TRBJ2-7	CSGRSGDRAYEQYF
TRBV10-2	.	TRBJ2-5	CASSDRSRETQYF
TRBV2	TRBD1	TRBJ2-6	CASSELPAGGSGANVLTF
TRBV5-8	.	TRBJ2-5	CASSTPEGPKWETQYF
TRBV28	.	TRBJ2-2	CASSLAMRQNTGELFF
TRBV6-6	TRBD1	TRBJ2-7	CASSTGQGGEAQYF
TRBV25-1	TRBD1	TRBJ2-4	CASSPPAGQGSIQYF
TRBV15	.	TRBJ2-4	CATSRKTPGLAKNIQYF
TRBV6-2/TRBV6-3	.	TRBJ2-2	CASSYQTSGELFF
TRBV3-1	TRBD2	TRBJ2-5	CASSLASGRPSETQYF
TRBV9	.	TRBJ2-5	CASSVGGQASIRETQYF
TRBV4-1	TRBD1	TRBJ2-5	CASSQAGTGDETQYF
TRBV7-2	.	TRBJ1-4	CASSLASGHNEKLFF
TRBV30	.	TRBJ2-3	CAWSLLSSDTQYF
TRBV20-1	TRBD1	TRBJ2-7	CSAERTGGKDEQYF
TRBV6-1	TRBD2	TRBJ2-7	CASSRKISGSSYEQYF
TRBV11-2	.	.	CASSFRDSKETQYF
TRBV20-1	TRBD1	TRBJ1-2	CSAKAGQGNYGYTF
TRBV13	.	TRBJ2-7	CASSPDREGLQYF
TRBV29-1	TRBD1	TRBJ1-5	CSVAQGGLGPQHF
TRBV7-9	.	TRBJ2-5	CTSRGGLRERETQYF
TRBV28	.	TRBJ1-2	CASSDSGRTAGYTF
TRBV7-7	.	TRBJ2-5	CASSLEAGSETQYF
TRBV29-1	.	TRBJ2-7	CSVSDGREYEQYF
TRBV20-1	TRBD2	TRBJ2-1	CSAPLSGSSYNEQFF
TRBV7-2	.	TRBJ2-4	CASHPTGRKNIQYF
TRBV3-1	.	.	CASSPQQVGYYEQYF
TRBV5-1	.	TRBJ2-7	CASSSQGSPYEQYF
TRBV4-1	TRBD2	TRBJ2-1	CASSQRLAGPYNERFF
TRBV29-1	.	TRBJ2-5	CSVYRSDETQYF
TRBV5-1	.	.	CASSILAGQEQFF
TRBV20-1	.	TRBJ1-1	CSARPPNGTPNTEAFF
TRBV5-1	TRBD2	TRBJ2-7	CASSSPGLAGLSQDEQYF
TRBV7-8	.	TRBJ2-4	CASGDGGAKNIQYF